This TCR beta chain was documented in a study of blood T cell repertoires in COVID-19. Study-level background: PBMCs, B-cell-depleted T cells, or T cells provided the cDNA or gDNA that made up the material.

Sequencing used immunoSEQ multiplex PCR; TCRdb keeps in-frame clones, though not all of them. The repertoire includes around 200,000 clones, 87% of them detected once, and about a tenth sits in the top ten. The CDR3 is 15 residues long. The V gene end was trimmed by 4 bases and the J gene end by 1 base; junction bases not matched to a gene: 7. From germline, CDR1 is SQVTM and CDR2 ANQGSEA. The clonotype originates from a man in his late teens or twenties with acute COVID-19. The sequenced material came from PBMCs or T cells enriched from blood (not recorded which). The rearrangement joins TRBV29-1 to TRBJ2-7; 10 positions match TRBD2. DNA of the CDR3: TGCAGCGTTGTATTAGCTAGCGGGAGTTCCTACGAGCAGTACTTC. This sequence encodes CSVVLASGSSYEQYF.